One and the same sample provided the 2 T cell receptor beta chains below, sequenced in a study of T cell clones after liver transplantation. Profiled with immunoSEQ multiplex PCR; TCRdb holds only in-frame clones, not every one. The table shows about 72,000 clones, with under 95% occurring only once. The specimen comprised CD4+ T cells from blood, sampled before liver transplant. These receptors came from a human donor who received a liver transplant.

The CDR3 here is CASSLGGSSNQPQHF. As DNA, the CDR3 is TGTGCCAGCAGCCTAGGGGGCTCTAGCAATCAGCCCCAGCATTTT. This rearrangement joins TRBV28 to TRBJ1-5; 7 bases fit TRBD1. Unmatched junction bases numbered 5, after V lost 6 bases and J lost 0 bases. Germline CDR1 and CDR2: MDHEN and SYDVKM. The CDR3 sequence is 15 residues long. Combining the CDR3 with reference TRBV28 and TRBJ1-5 gives the whole variable domain DVKVTQSSRYLVKRTGEKVFLECVQDMDHENMFWYRQDPGLGLRLIYFSYDVKMKEKGDIPEGYSVSREKKERFSLILESASTNQTSMYLCASSLGGSSNQPQHFGDGTRLSIL.

The chain couples TRBV2 to TRBJ2-3; the match to TRBD2 covers 13 bases. V dropped 8 bases and J dropped 5; count of bases not matched to a gene: 7. Germline CDR1 is SNHLY and CDR2 is FYNNEI. CDR3 size: 15 residues. DNA of the CDR3: TGTGCCAGCGAAGGGACTAGCGGGACGGTAGATACGCAGTATTTT. As protein: CASEGTSGTVDTQYF.